This T cell receptor (beta chain) was sequenced during a study of control samples from healthy donors and cancer patients. Clones were sequenced by immunoSEQ multiplex PCR, and TCRdb holds only the in-frame ones, with some missing. The data hold hundreds of thousands of clones, with about 93% observed a single time. V was cut by 4 bases and J by 1 base, with 14 bases left in between. Germline CDR1 reads MGHRA; CDR2 reads YSYEKL. The CDR3 runs 16 residues. The receptor's source is a man aged 35 to 55 with head and neck cancer. Sequences were obtained from PBMCs. This chain connects TRBV4-1 to TRBJ1-5, with D uncertain. The CDR3 sequence is CASSPSRSISNQPQHF. CDR3 DNA: TGCGCCAGCAGCCCGAGCAGATCGATAAGCAATCAGCCCCAGCATTTT.